The entry that follows covers one T cell receptor (beta chain) sequence. Its antigen remains unidentified. The data stem from a study of blood T cells in healthy people across ages. The germline V and J ends were trimmed by 5 bases and 3 bases, with 11 bases remaining between them. The germline gives CDR1 MNHEY, CDR2 SMNVEV (reference sequence). The CDR3 length is 14 residues. Regarding the study as a whole: The fall in TCR beta diversity per million T cells was roughly linear with age.

With a J-beta primer mix and a sample-barcoded 5' primer, a second PCR ran roughly 6 to 11 cycles. Using its own MiXCR run on the 5' RACE reads, TCRdb lists one record per CDR3 protein. The profile covers hundreds of thousands of distinct CDR3 sequences, with approximately 53% appearing a single time and roughly 26% taken by the ten largest. Sequenced input: blood. The receptor was isolated from a man aged 40-50 years in good health. This chain links TRBV27 with TRBJ2-1; perhaps TRBD1 as D (5 bases). CDR3 sequence reads: CASSPPGYYNEQFF. The CDR3 coding sequence is TGTGCCAGCAGTCCCCCAGGGTACTACAATGAGCAGTTCTTC.